A selection of T cell receptor beta chains follows, all from one sample in a study of memory CD4+ T cells and cytomegalovirus serostatus. TCRdb's table, derived via immunoSEQ multiplex PCR, lists solely in-frame clones and lacks some. The data show 50,000 or so clones, 82% seen once. Source material: memory CD4+ T cells from blood. The receptor set was obtained from an adult in good health and CMV-seronegative. The CDR3 runs from the conserved cysteine through the conserved F or W. A D gene is named only where the DNA matches it firmly. The size field is filled for only some rows; it gives once, few, many or a size class.

D gene	J gene	V gene	clone size	CDR3 DNA	CDR3 protein
NA	TRBJ2-1	TRBV7-9	NA	TGTGCCAGCAGTCGGGATCTCCGTGAGCAGTTCTTC	CASSRDLREQFF
NA	TRBJ2-3	TRBV7-2	NA	TGTGCCAGCAGCTTAGGAGTGATGGGTGATACGCAGTATTTT	CASSLGVMGDTQYF
TRBD1	TRBJ2-1	TRBV11-3	few	TGTGCCAGCAGCCGACAGGGCTATGAGCAGTTCTTC	CASSRQGYEQFF
TRBD1	TRBJ1-4	TRBV27	NA	TGTGCCAGCAGTCTCCGGGACAGACCAGAAAAACTGTTTTTT	CASSLRDRPEKLFF
TRBD1	TRBJ2-7	TRBV2	NA	TGTGCCAGCAAGAGACAGGGGTTAACCTACGAGCAGTACTTC	CASKRQGLTYEQYF
TRBD1	TRBJ1-3	TRBV19	NA	TGTGCCAGTAGGGGGGACAGGGCGATTGGAAACACCATATATTTT	CASRGDRAIGNTIYF
NA	TRBJ1-3	TRBV7-2	NA	TGTGCCAGCAGCCGATTAGGGACACAGAAGAACTCTGGAAACACCATATATTTT	CASSRLGTQKNSGNTIYF
NA	TRBJ1-4	TRBV25-1	NA	TGTGCCAGCAGTGGGGCGGGTGGAGGTAATGAAAAACTGTTTTTT	CASSGAGGGNEKLFF
TRBD1	TRBJ1-1	TRBV5-1	NA	TGCGCCAGCAGGCAAGGGACAGGGGGTGTCATTCTTGAAGCTTTCTTT	CASRQGTGGVILEAFF
TRBD1	TRBJ1-5	TRBV12-5	NA	TGTGCTAGTGGTTTGGTCCAGGGACAGGGAGTCAATCAGCCCCAGCATTTT	CASGLVQGQGVNQPQHF
TRBD2	TRBJ2-1	TRBV9	NA	TGTGCCAGCAGCGTAGGGATCGGACTAGGGGTCCCCAATGAGCAGTTCTTC	CASSVGIGLGVPNEQFF
TRBD1	TRBJ2-7	TRBV10-1	NA	TGCGCCAGAACTGCGTCACAGGGGCCTTACTACGAGCAGTACTTC	CARTASQGPYYEQYF
NA	TRBJ1-5	TRBV5-5	NA	TGTGCCAGCAGCTCTACAGGGTATGGCAATCAGCCCCAGCATTTT	CASSSTGYGNQPQHF